This entry lists 15 T cell receptor beta chains sequenced from one sample in a study of blood T cell repertoires in COVID-19. Assay: immunoSEQ multiplex PCR; the TCRdb copy retains only in-frame clones and omits some. Among roughly 380,000 clones listed, about 88% were seen once. What was sequenced was PBMCs or T cells enriched from blood (not recorded which). The receptor source for this set is a woman aged 25 to 39 who had recovered from COVID-19.

The V call is TRBV19, the J call TRBJ2-3; D is possibly TRBD1 (7 bases). The CDR3 is made up of 15 amino acids. V gave up 8 bases and J gave up 0 bases, with 15 bases separating them. CDR1 and CDR2 from the germline V gene are LNHDA and SQIVND (reference sequence). In nucleotides, the CDR3 is TGTGCCAGTCGGCGGGACAGACTAAGCACAGATACGCAGTATTTT. This sequence encodes CASRRDRLSTDTQYF.

V and J are TRBV25-1 and TRBJ2-7; perhaps TRBD2 as D (6 bases). Trimming stripped 5 bases from V and 2 bases from J, with 13 bases between. In germline, CDR1 is MGHDK, CDR2 SYGVNS. The CDR3 totals 14 residues. CDR3 loop: CASSSGSGAYEQYF. In nucleotides, the CDR3 is TGTGCCAGCAGTTCCGGCTCGGGGGCCTACGAGCAGTACTTC.

This sequence joins TRBV12-2 and TRBJ1-2; TRBD1, the D gene given by the table, was not confirmed from the DNA. TRBV12-2 is a known pseudogene. CDR3 length: 17 amino acids. In DNA form, the CDR3 reads TGTGCAAGTCGCTTTAGCGCGGCAGGGGGCATAGACTATGGCTACACCTTC. Encoded protein: CASRFSAAGGIDYGYTF.

The chain uses TRBV6-5 and TRBJ1-2; no clear D. The CDR3 runs 13 residues. CDR1 and CDR2 from the germline V gene are MNHEY and SVGAGI. Trimming left V 2 bases short and J 4 bases short, with 8 bases between. CDR3 nucleotide sequence: TGTGCCAGCAGTTACGAACAGTTCTATGGCTACACCTTC. Its protein product is CASSYEQFYGYTF.

The rearrangement uses TRBV7-9 and TRBJ2-1; D remains ambiguous. Trimming left V 2 bases short and J 6 bases short, with 8 bases between. CDR1 and CDR2 from the germline V gene are SEHNR and FQNEAQ (reference sequence). The CDR3 loop spans 13 amino acids. The CDR3 loop is CASSLSLGNEQFF. The CDR3 DNA sequence: TGTGCCAGCAGCTTAAGTCTCGGCAATGAGCAGTTCTTC.

This chain uses TRBV3-1 (or the pseudogene TRBV3-2) with TRBJ1-6; D is unresolved. V gave up 3 bases and J gave up 14 bases, with 17 bases separating them. The CDR3 is made up of 14 amino acids. Germline V CDR1 and CDR2: LGHDT, YNNKEL (reference sequence). CDR3 nucleotides: TGTGCCAGCAGCCATGGGCAGCCTGGATCGGCCCTCCACTTT. Translating it yields CASSHGQPGSALHF.

The chain has TRBV28 and TRBJ1-3; no clear D. V was clipped by 1 base and J by 0 bases, with 4 bases between them. Germline CDR1 and CDR2: MDHEN and SYDVKM. The CDR3 spans 14 residues. CDR3 loop: CASSLYISGNTIYF. Written as DNA, the CDR3 is TGTGCCAGCAGTTTATACATCTCTGGAAACACCATATATTTT.

This chain links TRBV2 with TRBJ2-1; 11 bases fit TRBD1. The V gene end was trimmed by 7 bases and the J gene end by 5 bases; junction bases not matched to a gene: 7. This CDR3 is built from 15 residues. Germline V gives CDR1 SNHLY, CDR2 FYNNEI. The CDR3 region is CASTEGQGGNNEQFF. The DNA for the CDR3 is TGTGCCAGCACCGAGGGACAGGGGGGAAACAATGAGCAGTTCTTC.

The CDR3 DNA sequence: TGTGCCAGCAGTGATATAGCGGGAGGGCCCAGGGAGCAGTTCTTC. Translated, it gives CASSDIAGGPREQFF. V gene TRBV25-1 combines with J gene TRBJ2-1, with 11 bases that match TRBD2. The CDR3 runs 15 residues. Germline V lookup: CDR1 MGHDK, CDR2 SYGVNS. The trim removed 3 bases at V and 10 bases at J, leaving 8 bases unmatched.

V gene TRBV2 combines with J gene TRBJ1-2; D is perhaps TRBD1 (6 bases). The CDR3 length is 15 residues. Trimming shortened V by 5 bases and J by 8 bases, and 21 bases separated the two germline ends. In germline, CDR1 is SNHLY, CDR2 FYNNEI. CDR3 amino acids: CASSPDSLDPRGYTF. For the CDR3, the DNA is TGTGCCAGCAGTCCGGACAGCCTCGACCCTCGAGGCTACACCTTC.

This chain uses TRBV28 with TRBJ2-7, with 9 positions matching TRBD2. Losses at the gene ends were 7 bases for V and 2 bases for J; bases not matched to a gene: 12. This CDR3 has 16 residues. Germline V gene lookup returns CDR1 MDHEN and CDR2 SYDVKM. CDR3 nucleotide sequence: TGTGCCAGCACTGGGACTAGCTTCCGGGAGGCCTACGAGCAGTACTTC. Amino acids: CASTGTSFREAYEQYF.

CDR3 in amino acids: CASSLVGTSDTQYF. The CDR3 DNA follows: TGTGCCAGCAGCTTAGTTGGAACTAGCGATACGCAGTATTTT. The chain recombines TRBV7-9 with TRBJ2-3; a weak D match, TRBD2 (6 bases). V was cut by 1 base and J by 6 bases, with 11 bases left in between. The CDR3 spans 14 residues. CDR1 SEHNR and CDR2 FQNEAQ come from the germline V gene (reference sequence).

This sequence joins TRBV6-5 and TRBJ2-1, with 8 positions matching TRBD2. Per germline, CDR1 MNHEY and CDR2 SVGAGI. The ends lost 5 bases at V and 4 bases at J; junction bases unmatched: 7. The CDR3 covers 15 residues. This chain's CDR3 is CASSLAGAPYNEQFF. The CDR3 region has the DNA TGTGCCAGCAGTCTAGCGGGCGCCCCGTACAATGAGCAGTTCTTC.

J is TRBJ2-7 and V is TRBV27; a weak D match, TRBD2 (6 bases). Germline loops: CDR1 MNHEY, CDR2 SMNVEV (reference sequence). The V and J ends lost 5 bases and 7 bases respectively, with 12 bases between them. The CDR3 extends over 12 amino acids. The CDR3 nucleotides are TGTGCCAGCAGTCCCCCCGCGGGGGAGCAGTACTTC. Translating it yields CASSPPAGEQYF.

V is TRBV11-3 and J is TRBJ2-2; D gene uncertain. The CDR3 runs 13 residues. Per the germline V gene, CDR1 is SGHNT and CDR2 is YENEEA. Trimming removed 5 bases from V and 6 bases from J, with 10 bases in between. The CDR3 coding sequence is TGTGCCAGCAGCCCCGCGGAAGCCGGGGAGCTGTTTTTT. This gives the protein CASSPAEAGELFF.